This TCR beta chain was found in a study of OX40 agonist ivuxolimab in advanced cancers. Overall study: Clinicians treated patients with ivuxolimab, an agonistic anti-OX40 (CD134) antibody.

This clone is categorized as medium-sized. Method: immunoSEQ multiplex PCR; TCRdb's copy keeps in-frame clones and lacks some. The top ten clones hold about a fifth of a sample with some 19,000 clones, approximately 90% of them seen once. Trimming left V 4 bases short and J 5 bases short, with 19 bases between. Germline V gene data show CDR1 as SGHNT and CDR2 as YYREEE (reference sequence). This CDR3 region has 15 residues. The sequence came from an adult with an advanced solid tumor such as melanoma, head and neck, liver or kidney cancer. Sequenced here: CD4+ or CD8+ T cells sorted from blood, sampled in a trial of the OX40 agonist ivuxolimab. This rearrangement joins TRBV5-4 to TRBJ2-7; D may be TRBD1 or TRBD2 (5 bases each). The DNA for the CDR3 is TGTGCCAGCAGCCCGGCTGGGGGATTGTCTGACGAGCAGTACTTC. It yields the protein CASSPAGGLSDEQYF.